Each of the 6 T cell receptor beta chains below was sequenced from the same sample in a study of cytomegalovirus exposure and HLA in healthy donors. The PCR ran on 60 Vbeta and 13 Jbeta primers. TCRdb keeps only in-frame clones here, not all; method: immunoSEQ multiplex PCR. Here the sample spans 85,000 to 100,000 clones, about 78% being singletons. The sequenced material came from PBMCs. These receptors all stem from a man in his forties in good health and CMV-seronegative.

This clone appeared once. The chain links TRBV5-1 to TRBJ2-2; 16 bases line up with TRBD2. Looked up from germline, CDR1 is SGHRS and CDR2 is YFSETQ. The CDR3 runs 19 residues. Losses at the gene ends were 4 bases for V and 7 bases for J; bases not matched to a gene: 13. The CDR3 protein is CASSRGLAGGPQIGGELFF. CDR3 in DNA: TGCGCCAGCAGCAGGGGACTAGCGGGAGGGCCCCAGATTGGCGGGGAGCTGTTTTTT.

This chain links TRBV5-8 with TRBJ2-1, with 10 bases aligning to TRBD2. V lost 1 base and J lost 9; bases outside the gene matches: 7. Germline V gene sequence: CDR1 SGHTS, CDR2 YDEGEE. This CDR3 has 15 residues. As DNA, the CDR3 is TGTGCCAGCAGCTTGTACACTAGCGGGAAGGGTGAGCAGTTCTTC. It encodes CASSLYTSGKGEQFF. Drawing the rest from reference TRBV5-8 and TRBJ2-1, the complete variable domain is EAGVTQSPTHLIKTRGQQATLRCSPISGHTSVYWYQQALGLGLQFLLWYDEGEERNRGNFPPRFSGRQFPNYSSELNVNALELEDSALYLCASSLYTSGKGEQFFGPGTRLTVL.

This chain uses TRBV5-1 with TRBJ2-5, with TRBD2 matching 7 bases. With V trimmed by 0 bases and J by 4 bases, 6 bases remained unmatched. Germline CDR1 and CDR2: SGHRS and YFSETQ. The CDR3 consists of 15 residues. The CDR3 sequence: CASSLGPAGRETQYF. The DNA of the CDR3 is TGCGCCAGCAGCTTGGGGCCAGCGGGGAGAGAGACCCAGTACTTC.

This chain uses TRBV28 with TRBJ1-2, with 7 nucleotides matching TRBD1. Germline V gene sequence: CDR1 MDHEN, CDR2 SYDVKM. With V trimmed by 6 bases and J by 1 base, 8 bases remained unmatched. The CDR3 totals 15 residues. CDR3 bases: TGTGCCAGCAGCCCTGTGAGGGGGCTTAACTATGGCTACACCTTC. Amino acid sequence: CASSPVRGLNYGYTF.

J is TRBJ2-3 and V is TRBV5-4; 8 nucleotides line up with TRBD2. The J segment lost 11 bases and the V segment lost 4 bases, leaving 18 bases of the junction unmatched. The CDR3 contains 16 residues. CDR1 and CDR2 (germline): SGHNT, YYREEE (reference sequence). CDR3 loop: CASSGTLAGTQGGQYF. CDR3 in DNA: TGTGCCAGCAGCGGAACGTTAGCGGGGACTCAAGGTGGGCAGTATTTT. The variable domain in full, completed from reference TRBV5-4 and TRBJ2-3, reads ETGVTQSPTHLIKTRGQQVTLRCSSQSGHNTVSWYQQALGQGPQFIFQYYREEENGRGNFPPRFSGLQFPNYSSELNVNALELDDSALYLCASSGTLAGTQGGQYFGPGTRLTVL.

This chain connects TRBV6-6 to TRBJ1-6; TRBD1 agrees at 7 bases. Germline V gene lookup returns CDR1 MNHNY and CDR2 SVGAGI (reference sequence). The CDR3 consists of 15 residues. V lost 0 bases to trimming and J lost 9 bases; unmatched junction nucleotides: 5. CDR3 residues: CASSYSTGYRSPLHF. CDR3 nucleotides: TGTGCCAGCAGTTACTCGACAGGGTACCGTTCACCCCTCCACTTT.